Presented here are 19 T cell receptor beta chains from one specimen sequenced in a study of blood T cell repertoires in COVID-19. Profiling relied on immunoSEQ multiplex PCR, and the TCRdb table lists in-frame clones only, not all of them. This table holds under 300,000 clones, approximately 86% found once. Sequencing was carried out using peripheral blood. The source is a woman aged 25 to 45 with acute or convalescent COVID-19.

This sequence joins TRBV7-3 and TRBJ2-5; TRBD1 matches at 9 bases. Germline loops: CDR1 SGHTA, CDR2 FQGTGA. The CDR3 spans 15 residues. J was trimmed by 5 bases and V by 5 bases; bases with no gene match: 9. The CDR3 is CASSLGTGRRETQYF. CDR3 DNA: TGTGCCAGCAGCCTAGGGACAGGGCGCCGGGAGACCCAGTACTTC.

J is TRBJ2-5 and V is TRBV27, with D perhaps matching TRBD1 (6 bases). CDR3 length: 18 amino acids. The V end lost 2 bases, the J end lost 4 bases, and 23 bases lay between the germline ends. Germline CDR1 and CDR2: MNHEY and SMNVEV (reference sequence). The CDR3, as DNA: TGTGCCAGCAGTTTAGGAGGCTTCCCAGGGGAGATCGGAGAGACCCAGTACTTC. Protein: CASSLGGFPGEIGETQYF.

The chain joins TRBV15 to TRBJ2-5; 7 bases line up with TRBD2. J lost 1 base, V lost 5 bases, and 10 bases had no gene match. CDR3 length equals 16 residues. From germline, CDR1 is LNHNV and CDR2 YYDKDF (reference sequence). The CDR3 nucleotides read TGTGCCACCAGCGTCTGGCGGGAGCGCATCCAAGAGACCCAGTACTTC. Translating gives CATSVWRERIQETQYF.

This chain uses TRBV4-1 with TRBJ2-5; D call uncertain. Trimming shortened V by 2 bases and J by 4 bases, and 14 bases separated the two germline ends. Germline loops: CDR1 MGHRA, CDR2 YSYEKL. This CDR3 is 15 amino acids long. The CDR3 loop is CASSQLSVPIETQYF. CDR3 DNA: TGCGCCAGCAGCCAACTGTCTGTACCTATAGAGACCCAGTACTTC.

V gene TRBV6-5 combines with J gene TRBJ2-2; 11 bases are shared with TRBD1. The CDR3 runs to 14 residues. CDR1 is MNHEY and CDR2 is SVGAGI in the germline V gene. Germline trimming cut 10 bases from V and 4 bases from J; bases unmatched to any gene: 5. CDR3 protein: CATGQGAVTGELFF. CDR3 bases: TGTGCCACAGGACAGGGGGCTGTCACCGGGGAGCTGTTTTTT.

This chain connects TRBV29-1 to TRBJ1-3; D possibly corresponds to TRBD1 (5 bases). CDR3 length equals 16 residues. The germline V gene has CDR1 SQVTM and CDR2 ANQGSEA. V lost 0 bases and J 0 bases, leaving 12 bases between the germline ends. CDR3 sequence (DNA): TGCAGCGTTGAAGATAGCAGGGCATCCTCTGGAAACACCATATATTTT. This translates into CSVEDSRASSGNTIYF.

This chain links TRBV12-3 or TRBV12-4 with TRBJ1-1; 8 bases map to TRBD1. The CDR3 sequence is 13 residues long. J was trimmed by 1 base and V by 6 bases; bases with no gene match: 1. The CDR3 here is CASRTGANTEAFF. The CDR3 DNA is TGTGCCAGCAGGACAGGGGCGAACACTGAAGCTTTCTTT.

This clone occurred once. The chain is built from TRBV6-5 and TRBJ2-3, with D perhaps TRBD1 (6 bases). Trimming cost V 6 bases and J 3 bases, with 13 bases left between them. This CDR3 is 14 amino acids long. Germline V gives CDR1 MNHEY, CDR2 SVGAGI. This CDR3 reads CASSMGARTDTQYF. The CDR3 nucleotides are TGTGCCAGCAGCATGGGGGCTCGGACAGATACGCAGTATTTT.

This clone was recorded only once. The J gene is TRBJ1-1, the V gene TRBV7-3; 7 positions agree with TRBD1. Germline V gives CDR1 SGHTA, CDR2 FQGTGA. J lost 4 bases, V lost 2 bases, and 4 bases had no gene match. The CDR3 contains 14 residues. CDR3 protein: CASSLSGGFTEAFF. For the CDR3, the DNA is TGTGCCAGCAGCTTATCAGGGGGTTTCACTGAAGCTTTCTTT.

The chain employs TRBV5-1 and TRBJ1-4; no firm D call. Germline V gene sequence: CDR1 SGHRS, CDR2 YFSETQ. V dropped 4 bases and J dropped 0 bases, with 7 bases sitting between them. The CDR3 runs 14 residues. The CDR3, as DNA: TGCGCCAGCAGCACAAACCCAACTAATGAAAAACTGTTTTTT. It is translated as CASSTNPTNEKLFF. Full variable domain (missing parts from reference TRBV5-1 and TRBJ1-4): KAGVTQTPRYLIKTRGQQVTLSCSPISGHRSVSWYQQTPGQGLQFLFEYFSETQRNKGNFPGRFSGRQFSNSRSEMNVSTLELGDSALYLCASSTNPTNEKLFFGSGTQLSVL.

The chain links TRBV6-5 to TRBJ2-7, with 14 bases that match TRBD2. V lost 4 bases and J lost 2; bases outside the gene matches: 4. This CDR3 is 16 amino acids long. Germline CDR1 and CDR2: MNHEY and SVGAGI. The CDR3 here is CASSWLTSGRAYEQYF. Here the CDR3 DNA reads TGTGCCAGCAGTTGGCTGACTAGCGGGAGGGCCTACGAGCAGTACTTC.

This clone showed up just a few times. The V and J genes are TRBV30 and TRBJ1-1; D call uncertain. Germline CDR1 is GTSNPN and CDR2 is SVGIG (reference sequence). Between the trimmed V and J ends, which lost 2 bases and 0 bases, there was a span of 7 bases. The length of the CDR3 is 13 residues. CDR3 in amino acids: CAWSIDVNTEAFF. In DNA, the CDR3 is TGTGCCTGGAGTATAGATGTGAACACTGAAGCTTTCTTT.

J is TRBJ2-1 and V is TRBV21-1; whether TRBD1, the table's D call, matches the DNA was not checked. TRBV21-1 is recorded as a pseudogene. This CDR3 comprises 17 residues. This CDR3 reads CASSVPGTGTDANQQFF. The CDR3 DNA sequence: TGTGCCAGCAGCGTCCCGGGTACCGGGACAGATGCCAATCAGCAGTTCTTC.

The CDR3 DNA follows: TGTGCCAGCAGTTTACAGGGATCGGATACAGATACGCAGTATTTT. Amino acid sequence: CASSLQGSDTDTQYF. This chain links TRBV6-5 with TRBJ2-3; a weak D match, TRBD1 (6 bases). The V end lost 4 bases, the J end lost 3 bases, and 14 bases lay between the germline ends. Germline CDR1 reads MNHEY; CDR2 reads SVGAGI. The CDR3 sequence is 15 residues long.

This chain uses TRBV6-4 with TRBJ2-2, with a possible D match to TRBD2 (6 bases). The length of the CDR3 is 14 residues. Trimming removed 3 bases from V and 6 bases from J, with 11 bases in between. The germline CDR1 and CDR2 sequences are MRHNA and SNTAGT. The CDR3 here is CASSEEAGPGELFF. In DNA, the CDR3 is TGTGCCAGCAGTGAAGAAGCGGGCCCCGGGGAGCTGTTTTTT.

The chain carries TRBV30 and TRBJ1-2, with 7 positions matching TRBD1. This CDR3 has 12 residues. CDR1 is GTSNPN and CDR2 is SVGIG in the germline V gene (reference sequence). V gave up 4 bases and J gave up 2 bases; unmatched junction bases: 1. The CDR3 region is CAWTGQNYGYTF. The CDR3 DNA reads TGTGCCTGGACGGGACAGAACTATGGCTACACCTTC.

V and J are TRBV2 and TRBJ2-7; TRBD1 aligns across 10 bases. The CDR3 spans 15 residues. Losses at the gene ends were 7 bases for V and 1 base for J; bases not matched to a gene: 7. The germline CDR1 and CDR2 sequences are SNHLY and FYNNEI. The CDR3 protein is CASNLDRGRSYEQYF. The CDR3 bases are TGTGCCAGCAACCTAGACAGGGGGCGGTCCTACGAGCAGTACTTC.

The genes are TRBV27 and TRBJ2-7, with 9 bases lining up with TRBD1. The germline V gene has CDR1 MNHEY and CDR2 SMNVEV (reference sequence). The V segment lost 4 bases and the J segment 3 bases; nucleotides outside the gene matches: 7. The CDR3 totals 15 residues. The CDR3 DNA reads as TGTGCCAGCAGTTACGGGACAGGGTTTCTCTACGAGCAGTACTTC. This gives the protein CASSYGTGFLYEQYF.

In this sample, this clone turned up once. The chain uses TRBV27 and TRBJ2-2, with D unclear. Germline CDR1 reads MNHEY; CDR2 reads SMNVEV (reference sequence). This CDR3 contains 14 residues. Trimming removed 2 bases at V and 1 base at J, with 5 bases between. Here the CDR3 reads CASSLTGNTGELFF. In DNA form, the CDR3 reads TGTGCCAGCAGTTTAACCGGGAACACCGGGGAGCTGTTTTTT.